Listed below are T cell receptor beta chains from one sample, sequenced in a study of T cell responses to AZD1222 COVID-19 vaccine. This table comes from immunoSEQ multiplex PCR, and its TCRdb copy is limited to in-frame clones, with some not included. The sample includes 150,000 to 200,000 clones, approximately 90% of them seen just once. The sequences come from peripheral blood, collected on day 0 of AZD1222 vaccination. These receptor sequences come from an adult in good health. Each CDR3 is given with its conserved first and last residue. A D gene is named only where the DNA matches it firmly. Some rows have no size entry. The others give once, few or many, or a class for an expanded clone.

clone size: -
V gene: TRBV5-5
J gene: TRBJ1-5
D gene: TRBD1
CDR3 protein: CASTDGLPGTGVNQPQHF
CDR3 DNA: TGTGCCAGCACCGACGGACTCCCCGGGACAGGGGTCAATCAGCCCCAGCATTTT

clone size: -
V gene: TRBV5-4
J gene: TRBJ2-7
D gene: TRBD2
CDR3 protein: CASRGGLASTYEQYF
CDR3 DNA: TGTGCCAGCAGGGGTGGACTAGCGAGCACCTACGAGCAGTACTTC

clone size: -
V gene: TRBV4-2
J gene: TRBJ2-5
D gene: -
CDR3 protein: CASSQDSSETQYF
CDR3 DNA: TGTGCCAGCAGCCAAGACTCGTCGGAGACCCAGTACTTC

clone size: -
V gene: TRBV6-6
J gene: TRBJ1-4
D gene: -
CDR3 protein: CASSPWDAAATNEKLFF
CDR3 DNA: TGTGCCAGCAGTCCGTGGGACGCCGCCGCAACTAATGAAAAACTGTTTTTT

clone size: -
V gene: TRBV5-1
J gene: TRBJ1-1
D gene: -
CDR3 protein: CASSLPRFEAFF
CDR3 DNA: TGCGCCAGCAGCCTCCCCAGGTTTGAAGCTTTCTTT

clone size: -
V gene: TRBV7-2
J gene: TRBJ2-7
D gene: -
CDR3 protein: CASSFGSLNSYEQYF
CDR3 DNA: TGTGCCAGCAGCTTCGGGTCTCTGAACTCCTACGAGCAGTACTTC

clone size: -
V gene: TRBV5-4
J gene: TRBJ1-4
D gene: -
CDR3 protein: CARTLVRALGTRNEKLFF
CDR3 DNA: TGTGCCAGGACCTTGGTCAGGGCTCTAGGCACTAGAAATGAAAAACTGTTTTTT

clone size: -
V gene: TRBV6-5
J gene: TRBJ1-2
D gene: TRBD1
CDR3 protein: CASRGSGGGYGYTF
CDR3 DNA: TGTGCCAGCAGGGGATCAGGGGGCGGCTATGGCTACACCTTC

clone size: -
V gene: TRBV9
J gene: TRBJ1-3
D gene: -
CDR3 protein: CASSVQGSGNTIYF
CDR3 DNA: TGTGCCAGCAGCGTACAGGGCTCTGGAAACACCATATATTTT

clone size: -
V gene: TRBV2
J gene: TRBJ1-5
D gene: -
CDR3 protein: CASAPGWGANQPQHF
CDR3 DNA: TGTGCCAGCGCTCCGGGGTGGGGGGCTAATCAGCCCCAGCATTTT

clone size: -
V gene: TRBV5-1
J gene: TRBJ1-6
D gene: -
CDR3 protein: CASSLVPGGNSPLHF
CDR3 DNA: TGCGCCAGCAGCTTGGTCCCCGGGGGTAATTCACCCCTCCACTTT

clone size: -
V gene: TRBV6-1
J gene: TRBJ2-7
D gene: -
CDR3 protein: CASSEYEAYEYF
CDR3 DNA: TGTGCCAGCAGTGAATACGAAGCATATGAGTACTTC

clone size: -
V gene: TRBV4-1
J gene: TRBJ2-5
D gene: -
CDR3 protein: CASSPASQQRRETQYF
CDR3 DNA: TGCGCCAGCAGCCCAGCAAGCCAACAAAGAAGGGAGACCCAGTACTTC

clone size: few
V gene: TRBV30
J gene: TRBJ1-2
D gene: -
CDR3 protein: CAWSRPGNYGYTF
CDR3 DNA: TGTGCCTGGAGTCGACCCGGGAACTATGGCTACACCTTC

clone size: -
V gene: TRBV7-2
J gene: TRBJ2-1
D gene: -
CDR3 protein: CASSLAGHDEQFF
CDR3 DNA: TGTGCCAGCAGCTTAGCGGGGCACGATGAGCAGTTCTTC

clone size: once
V gene: TRBV2
J gene: TRBJ2-7
D gene: -
CDR3 protein: CASSEVGGSYEQYF
CDR3 DNA: TGTGCCAGCAGTGAGGTAGGGGGCTCCTACGAGCAGTACTTC

clone size: -
V gene: TRBV5-4
J gene: TRBJ1-1
D gene: -
CDR3 protein: CASSFGENTEAFF
CDR3 DNA: TGTGCCAGCAGTTTCGGGGAAAACACTGAAGCTTTCTTT

clone size: -
V gene: TRBV9
J gene: TRBJ1-1
D gene: -
CDR3 protein: CASSVVRQMNTEAFF
CDR3 DNA: TGTGCCAGCAGCGTAGTTAGGCAGATGAACACTGAAGCTTTCTTT

clone size: few
V gene: TRBV7-2
J gene: TRBJ1-1
D gene: -
CDR3 protein: CASSLKGQREGSTEAFF
CDR3 DNA: TGTGCCAGCAGCCTGAAGGGCCAGAGAGAAGGAAGCACTGAAGCTTTCTTT

clone size: -
V gene: TRBV5-6
J gene: TRBJ2-7
D gene: TRBD1
CDR3 protein: CASSPVVGTGFLGEQYF
CDR3 DNA: TGTGCCAGCAGCCCGGTAGTGGGGACAGGGTTCCTCGGGGAGCAGTACTTC

clone size: few
V gene: TRBV18
J gene: TRBJ1-3
D gene: -
CDR3 protein: CASSPNAPGHSGNTIYF
CDR3 DNA: TGTGCCAGCTCACCTAACGCCCCAGGTCACTCTGGAAACACCATATATTTT

clone size: -
V gene: TRBV7-9
J gene: TRBJ1-2
D gene: -
CDR3 protein: CASSTLQGYGYTF
CDR3 DNA: TGTGCCAGCAGCACTCTACAGGGCTATGGCTACACCTTC

clone size: -
V gene: TRBV5-1
J gene: TRBJ2-3
D gene: TRBD1
CDR3 protein: CASSLRGLGKDTQYF
CDR3 DNA: TGCGCCAGCAGCTTAAGGGGGCTCGGAAAAGATACGCAGTATTTT

clone size: -
V gene: TRBV11-2
J gene: TRBJ1-2
D gene: -
CDR3 protein: CASSLESSSNYGYTF
CDR3 DNA: TGTGCCAGCAGCTTAGAGAGCAGTTCTAACTATGGCTACACCTTC

clone size: -
V gene: TRBV21-1
J gene: TRBJ2-7
D gene: -
CDR3 protein: CASSSATGVRYEQYF
CDR3 DNA: TGTGCCAGCAGCTCTGCGACGGGGGTCAGGTACGAGCAGTACTTC

clone size: once
V gene: TRBV12-5
J gene: TRBJ1-4
D gene: TRBD1
CDR3 protein: CASGSSGTGYGEKLFF
CDR3 DNA: TGTGCTAGTGGTTCGTCCGGGACAGGTTATGGGGAAAAACTGTTTTTT

clone size: -
V gene: TRBV2
J gene: TRBJ2-7
D gene: -
CDR3 protein: CASSEVSEQYF
CDR3 DNA: TGTGCCAGCAGTGAAGTTTCCGAGCAGTACTTC

clone size: -
V gene: TRBV15
J gene: TRBJ2-3
D gene: TRBD1
CDR3 protein: CATSLDRSTDTQYF
CDR3 DNA: TGTGCCACCAGCCTGGACAGGAGCACAGATACGCAGTATTTT

clone size: once
V gene: TRBV11-2
J gene: TRBJ2-1
D gene: TRBD1
CDR3 protein: CASSSSDRINEQFF
CDR3 DNA: TGTGCCAGCAGCTCGTCGGACAGGATCAATGAGCAGTTCTTC

clone size: -
V gene: TRBV10-3
J gene: TRBJ1-1
D gene: TRBD1
CDR3 protein: CAIGGDRNTEAFF
CDR3 DNA: TGTGCCATCGGGGGGGACAGGAACACTGAAGCTTTCTTT

clone size: once
V gene: TRBV30
J gene: TRBJ1-6
D gene: -
CDR3 protein: CAWRSGRNSPLHF
CDR3 DNA: TGTGCCTGGAGGTCAGGTAGAAATTCACCCCTCCACTTT

clone size: -
V gene: TRBV2
J gene: TRBJ2-3
D gene: TRBD1
CDR3 protein: CASEGQGGTDTQYF
CDR3 DNA: TGTGCCAGCGAGGGACAGGGTGGCACAGATACGCAGTATTTT

clone size: -
V gene: TRBV7-3
J gene: TRBJ1-3
D gene: -
CDR3 protein: CASSPEPRSGNTIYF
CDR3 DNA: TGTGCCAGCAGCCCCGAACCCCGCTCTGGAAACACCATATATTTT

clone size: -
V gene: TRBV9
J gene: TRBJ1-6
D gene: -
CDR3 protein: CASSDGTNSPLHF
CDR3 DNA: TGTGCCAGCAGCGACGGGACCAATTCACCCCTCCACTTT

clone size: -
V gene: TRBV4-3
J gene: TRBJ2-5
D gene: -
CDR3 protein: CASSQDLGGSGRETQYF
CDR3 DNA: TGCGCCAGCAGCCAAGATTTGGGGGGATCGGGCCGAGAGACCCAGTACTTC

clone size: -
V gene: TRBV6-2/TRBV6-3
J gene: TRBJ2-7
D gene: -
CDR3 protein: CASSYDAGADEQYF
CDR3 DNA: TGTGCCAGCAGTTACGACGCGGGGGCAGACGAGCAGTACTTC

clone size: -
V gene: TRBV2
J gene: TRBJ2-7
D gene: -
CDR3 protein: CASRTEGENF
CDR3 DNA: TGTGCCAGCAGGACAGAGGGTGAGAACTTC

clone size: -
V gene: TRBV29-1
J gene: TRBJ1-2
D gene: TRBD1
CDR3 protein: CSVEGQGNYGYTF
CDR3 DNA: TGCAGCGTTGAAGGACAGGGTAACTATGGCTACACCTTC